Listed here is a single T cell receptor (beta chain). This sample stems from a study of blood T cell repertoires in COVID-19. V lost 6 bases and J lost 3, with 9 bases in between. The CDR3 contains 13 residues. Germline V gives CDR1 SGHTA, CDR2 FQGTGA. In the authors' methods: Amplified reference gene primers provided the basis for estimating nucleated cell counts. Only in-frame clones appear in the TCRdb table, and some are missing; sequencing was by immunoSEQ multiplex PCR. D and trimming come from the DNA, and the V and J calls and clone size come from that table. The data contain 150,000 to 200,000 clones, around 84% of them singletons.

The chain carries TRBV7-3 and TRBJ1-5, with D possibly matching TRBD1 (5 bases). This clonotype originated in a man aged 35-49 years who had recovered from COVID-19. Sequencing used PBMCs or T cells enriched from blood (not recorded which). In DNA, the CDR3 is TGTGCCAGCAGTTCAGGGCACAATCAGCCCCAGCATTTT. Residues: CASSSGHNQPQHF.